The rows below give T cell receptor beta chains drawn from one sample of a study of T cell responses to AZD1222 COVID-19 vaccine. The data were produced by immunoSEQ multiplex PCR, yet TCRdb's version contains in-frame clones alone and is incomplete. Counted here are 150,000 to 200,000 clones, 88% occurring once; the ten biggest clones make up around 10%. The sequencing here drew on peripheral blood, taken 28 days after the second AZD1222 dose. All receptors derive from an adult who received the AZD1222 COVID-19 vaccine. The CDR3 runs from the conserved cysteine through the conserved F or W. Each record gives: CDR3 protein, V gene, J gene, D gene. The D gene is left open where the match is weak.

CDR3 protein: CASSMGQGPPITYEQYF
V gene: TRBV19
J gene: TRBJ2-7
D gene: TRBD1

CDR3 protein: CASSFNQGYSYEQYF
V gene: TRBV7-2
J gene: TRBJ2-7
D gene: .

CDR3 protein: CASRVDPRGEQYF
V gene: TRBV2
J gene: TRBJ2-7
D gene: .

CDR3 protein: CASSQDLGTPREQYF
V gene: TRBV3-1/TRBV3-2
J gene: TRBJ2-7
D gene: .

CDR3 protein: CASRPGLTSGNTIYF
V gene: TRBV6-5
J gene: TRBJ1-3
D gene: .

CDR3 protein: CASSSKDRGQWGYTF
V gene: TRBV11-2
J gene: TRBJ1-2
D gene: TRBD1

CDR3 protein: CASRGGPSEAFF
V gene: TRBV7-9
J gene: TRBJ1-1
D gene: .

CDR3 protein: CASSLQGQTEAFF
V gene: TRBV7-9
J gene: TRBJ1-1
D gene: .

CDR3 protein: CASSWPRTGITEAFF
V gene: TRBV5-1
J gene: TRBJ1-1
D gene: TRBD1

CDR3 protein: CATSRDEAGGNSPLHF
V gene: TRBV15
J gene: TRBJ1-6
D gene: .

CDR3 protein: CASSQDWGSGQPQHF
V gene: TRBV3-1/TRBV3-2
J gene: TRBJ1-5
D gene: .

CDR3 protein: CASSVSRDARPDTQYF
V gene: TRBV7-9
J gene: TRBJ2-3
D gene: .

CDR3 protein: CASVPGTGAYGYTF
V gene: TRBV7-8
J gene: TRBJ1-2
D gene: TRBD1

CDR3 protein: CASSAKIPGQLISGANVLTF
V gene: TRBV5-1
J gene: TRBJ2-6
D gene: TRBD1

CDR3 protein: CASSPGLAVGTQYF
V gene: TRBV27
J gene: TRBJ2-5
D gene: TRBD2

CDR3 protein: CASSEMGRGREETQYF
V gene: TRBV2
J gene: TRBJ2-5
D gene: .

CDR3 protein: CASSSGGGMTQYF
V gene: TRBV6-2/TRBV6-3
J gene: TRBJ2-5
D gene: TRBD2

CDR3 protein: CASSQDSQNEKLFF
V gene: TRBV7-2
J gene: TRBJ1-4
D gene: .

CDR3 protein: CASSPDRAYGYTF
V gene: TRBV7-3
J gene: TRBJ1-2
D gene: TRBD1

CDR3 protein: CASSEGQGALGYGYTF
V gene: TRBV7-6
J gene: TRBJ1-2
D gene: TRBD1

CDR3 protein: CASSLGLSSGRLYEQYF
V gene: TRBV13
J gene: TRBJ2-7
D gene: TRBD2

CDR3 protein: CASSPGLQGFTEAFF
V gene: TRBV5-1
J gene: TRBJ1-1
D gene: .

CDR3 protein: CASSRDYDEQYF
V gene: TRBV7-8
J gene: TRBJ2-7
D gene: TRBD2

CDR3 protein: CASSQDPTGEQFF
V gene: TRBV4-3
J gene: TRBJ2-1
D gene: .

CDR3 protein: CASSLAVGGAYNEQFF
V gene: TRBV7-2
J gene: TRBJ2-1
D gene: TRBD2

CDR3 protein: CASSQHRGAGGTDTQYF
V gene: TRBV4-2
J gene: TRBJ2-3
D gene: TRBD2

CDR3 protein: CASTSGGSDTQYF
V gene: TRBV19
J gene: TRBJ2-3
D gene: TRBD2

CDR3 protein: CASSLNVAANTEAFF
V gene: TRBV5-1
J gene: TRBJ1-1
D gene: .

CDR3 protein: CASSRAARGAYTGELFF
V gene: TRBV6-6
J gene: TRBJ2-2
D gene: .